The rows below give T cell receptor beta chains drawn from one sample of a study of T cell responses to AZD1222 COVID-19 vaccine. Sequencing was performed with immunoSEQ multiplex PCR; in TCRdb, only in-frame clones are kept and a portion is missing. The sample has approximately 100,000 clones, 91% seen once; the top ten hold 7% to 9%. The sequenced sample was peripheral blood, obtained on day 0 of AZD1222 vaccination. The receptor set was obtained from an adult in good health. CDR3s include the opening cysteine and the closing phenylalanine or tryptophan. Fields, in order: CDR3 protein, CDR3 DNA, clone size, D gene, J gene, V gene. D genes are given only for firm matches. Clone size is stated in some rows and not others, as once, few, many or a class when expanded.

CASSPFWDQPQHF | TGTGCCAGCAGTCCCTTTTGGGATCAGCCCCAGCATTTT | . | . | TRBJ1-5 | TRBV12-3/TRBV12-4
CASSPSGSGYTF | TGTGCCAGCAGTCCATCAGGGAGTGGCTACACCTTC | . | . | TRBJ1-2 | TRBV27
CASSLLWTGETQYF | TGTGCCAGCAGCTTACTATGGACAGGGGAGACCCAGTACTTC | once | TRBD1 | TRBJ2-5 | TRBV11-2
CASSSRQLAGSYNEQFF | TGTGCCAGCAGCTCGAGGCAGTTAGCGGGGTCCTACAATGAGCAGTTCTTC | . | TRBD2 | TRBJ2-1 | TRBV5-4
CASTADPTYNEQFF | TGTGCCAGCACGGCGGACCCTACCTACAATGAGCAGTTCTTC | . | . | TRBJ2-1 | TRBV2
CATGQGVGGNTIYF | TGTGCCACCGGGCAGGGGGTAGGTGGAAACACCATATATTTT | . | TRBD1 | TRBJ1-3 | TRBV19
CASSQDQTDGYGYTF | TGTGCCAGCAGCCAAGATCAAACAGACGGCTATGGCTACACCTTC | . | . | TRBJ1-2 | TRBV4-2
CASSQPGQGSYGYTF | TGCGCCAGCAGCCAACCGGGACAGGGGTCCTATGGCTACACCTTC | once | TRBD1 | TRBJ1-2 | TRBV4-1
CASSQGTALNTEAFF | TGTGCCAGCTCACAGGGGACAGCTTTGAACACTGAAGCTTTCTTT | . | TRBD1 | TRBJ1-1 | TRBV18
CSVEDRGLSRAFF | TGCAGCGTTGAGGACAGGGGCCTATCGAGAGCTTTCTTT | once | TRBD1 | TRBJ1-1 | TRBV29-1